Shown below are 17 T cell receptor beta chains from a single sample sequenced in a study of regulatory T cells in long-lasting Graves disease. The time point: newly diagnosed GD, antithyroid drugs for less than 3 months. The TCR library was made from RNA that had been extracted from PBMCs in TRIzol. Construction of the TCR beta libraries employed iRepertoire HTBI primers in conjunction with Arm-PCR of CDR3 regions. MiXCR, applied by TCRdb to the multiplex PCR reads, yields one record per CDR3 protein. The sample shows a few hundred thousand distinct CDR3 sequences, less than 15% of them seen only once. These data were also filed under a second study, of T cells in Graves' hyperthyroidism and ophthalmopathy.

The specimen was peripheral blood mononuclear cells (PBMCs), collected at new diagnosis, from a patient treated with antithyroid drugs. These receptors were obtained from a man aged 25-40 years with Graves disease.

This clonotype was counted between two and nine times. This rearrangement joins TRBV28 to TRBJ1-2, with D perhaps matching TRBD1 (5 bases). Trimming stripped 3 bases from V and 4 bases from J, with 15 bases between. The CDR3 sequence is 15 residues long. Germline V gene lookup returns CDR1 MDHEN and CDR2 SYDVKM. The CDR3, as DNA: TGTGCCAGCAGTTTGGGAGGTGCGCAGGGCTATGGCTACACCTTC. Encoded protein: CASSLGGAQGYGYTF.

This clonotype was counted at least ten times. The chain combines TRBV19 with TRBJ2-7; D is unclear. The ends were cut back, 5 bases at V and 0 bases at J, with 11 bases in the middle. Germline loops: CDR1 LNHDA, CDR2 SQIVND (reference sequence). This CDR3 has 14 residues. CDR3 residues: CASSEVPPSYEQYF. The DNA of the CDR3 is TGTGCCAGTAGTGAAGTGCCGCCCTCCTACGAGCAGTACTTC.

In its sample, this clonotype was seen many times. This chain links TRBV12-3 or TRBV12-4 with TRBJ2-7; tentative D call: TRBD1 (5 bases). The CDR3 has 12 amino acids. The V and J ends lost 2 bases and 6 bases respectively, with 8 bases between them. CDR3 DNA sequence: TGTGCCAGCAGTTTAAGGGGATTCGAGCAGTACTTC. Protein product: CASSLRGFEQYF.

This clonotype was observed many times. V gene TRBV29-1 combines with J gene TRBJ2-2, with D perhaps given as TRBD1 or TRBD2 (7 bases each). Germline V gene data show CDR1 as SQVTM and CDR2 as ANQGSEA. The CDR3 has 16 amino acids. The germline V and J ends were trimmed by 7 bases and 3 bases, with 21 bases remaining between them. CDR3 sequence reads: CSGGGGELGDTGELFF. The CDR3 DNA reads TGCAGCGGGGGAGGGGGCGAGCTTGGTGACACCGGGGAGCTGTTTTTT.

This clonotype was seen a single time. This chain uses TRBV5-4 with TRBJ2-2, with 7 bases identical to TRBD2. This CDR3 is 15 amino acids long. The germline CDR1 and CDR2 sequences are SGHNT and YYREEE (reference sequence). V lost 3 bases to trimming and J lost 4 bases; unmatched junction nucleotides: 6. The CDR3 coding sequence is TGTGCCAGCAGCTCCGGACTAGAGGGCACCGGGGAGCTGTTTTTT. The encoded protein is CASSSGLEGTGELFF.

In its sample, this clonotype was seen many times. This sequence joins TRBV9 and TRBJ2-1, with a weak D call TRBD2 (6 bases). Germline lookup yields CDR1 SGDLS and CDR2 YYNGEE. The CDR3 has 13 amino acids. With 0 bases removed from V and 9 bases from J, the gap between germline ends came to 10 bases. Written as DNA, the CDR3 is TGTGCCAGCAGCGTAGTAGGAGGGAGTGAGCAGTTCTTC. Translation: CASSVVGGSEQFF.

The rearrangement uses TRBV20-1 and TRBJ1-1; 9 bases align to TRBD1. The junction had 6 bases not matched to a gene; V was cut back by 4 bases and J by 6 bases. This CDR3 has 13 amino acids. From germline, CDR1 is DFQATT and CDR2 SNEGSKA (reference sequence). The chain's CDR3 is CSATHRGPSEAFF. As DNA, the CDR3 is TGCAGTGCTACTCACAGGGGGCCATCTGAAGCTTTCTTT.

CDR3 sequence reads: CSAREVEASFYNEQFF. The CDR3 DNA is TGCAGTGCTAGAGAGGTTGAGGCTAGCTTCTACAATGAGCAGTTCTTC. This chain links TRBV20-1 with TRBJ2-1, with TRBD2 as a possible D gene (5 bases). The CDR3 spans 16 residues. V lost 0 bases and J lost 3, with 15 bases in between. CDR1 is DFQATT and CDR2 is SNEGSKA in the germline V gene (reference sequence).

This clonotype was observed at least ten times. J is TRBJ1-1 and V is TRBV15, with D possibly TRBD1 on 6 matching bases. V was trimmed by 1 base and J by 3 bases, leaving 12 bases between them. From germline, CDR1 is LNHNV and CDR2 YYDKDF (reference sequence). This CDR3 contains 15 residues. The CDR3 sequence is CATSRVLPGDTEAFF. DNA of the CDR3: TGTGCCACCAGCAGAGTGCTCCCAGGGGACACTGAAGCTTTCTTT.

This clonotype was detected many times. The genes are TRBV5-1 and TRBJ2-7; 8 nucleotides agree with TRBD2. CDR1 is SGHRS, CDR2 YFSETQ, per germline. V was pared by 4 bases and J by 2 bases, with 8 bases of the junction left unmatched. The CDR3 covers 15 residues. CDR3 DNA: TGCGCCAGCAGCCCTCTCGGGGGGGCCGCCTACGAGCAGTACTTC. Its translation: CASSPLGGAAYEQYF.

The chain is built from TRBV29-1 and TRBJ1-4; TRBD1 might be the D (5 bases). V lost 7 bases, J lost 7 bases, and 16 bases lay in between. The germline CDR1 and CDR2 sequences are SQVTM and ANQGSEA. The CDR3 covers 13 residues. The CDR3: CSAERGDSEKLFF. Here the CDR3 DNA reads TGCAGCGCCGAGAGGGGAGACAGTGAAAAACTGTTTTTT.

The sample holds a few counts of this clonotype. The rearrangement joins TRBV5-6 to TRBJ1-2, with D unresolved. Trimming shortened V by 3 bases and J by 6 bases, and 18 bases separated the two germline ends. The CDR3 has 15 amino acids. Germline CDR1 reads SGHDT; CDR2 reads YYEEEE. As DNA, the CDR3 is TGTGCCAGCAGCTGGAGTAGGGTACGAGTGAATGGCTACACCTTC. Protein sequence: CASSWSRVRVNGYTF.

This clonotype was counted a few times. J is TRBJ2-3 and V is TRBV7-3; the match to TRBD2 covers 12 bases. The CDR3 is 15 residues long. Germline-derived CDR1 and CDR2 are SGHTA and FQGTGA. The V segment lost 5 bases and the J segment 4 bases; nucleotides outside the gene matches: 4. CDR3 in amino acids: CASSHGLAGPDTQYF. As DNA, the CDR3 is TGTGCCAGCAGCCACGGACTAGCGGGACCAGATACGCAGTATTTT.

This rearrangement joins TRBV6-5 to TRBJ2-3; 9 bases align to TRBD2. CDR3 size: 15 residues. Germline V gene lookup returns CDR1 MNHEY and CDR2 SVGAGI. Trimming removed 4 bases from V and 3 bases from J; junction bases left unmatched: 5. This CDR3 is CASSSVSGRTDTQYF. CDR3 bases: TGTGCCAGCAGTTCCGTAAGCGGGAGGACAGATACGCAGTATTTT.

This clonotype showed up just a few times. This chain connects TRBV6-2 or TRBV6-3 to TRBJ2-7, with D tentatively TRBD1 or TRBD2 (5 bases each). The germline V gene has CDR1 MNHEY and CDR2 SVGEGT. The germline V and J ends were trimmed by 7 bases and 3 bases, with 19 bases remaining between them. This CDR3 region has 15 residues. The CDR3 nucleotides are TGTGCCAGCACCCCCAGGACGGGGCTAAACTACGAGCAGTACTTC. Residues: CASTPRTGLNYEQYF.

This clonotype has a count of ten or more. The gene calls are TRBV3-1 and TRBJ2-1; 8 bases fit TRBD2. This CDR3 contains 13 residues. Germline V lookup: CDR1 LGHDT, CDR2 YNNKEL (reference sequence). The junction had 5 bases not matched to a gene; V was cut back by 4 bases and J by 9 bases. CDR3 nucleotide sequence: TGTGCCAGCAGCCTAGCGGGATCGACTGAGCAGTTCTTC. Translation gives CASSLAGSTEQFF.

This clonotype was seen a few times. The conserved closing phenylalanine or tryptophan is absent in this CDR3, likely reflecting a read error. V is TRBV11-1 and J is TRBJ2-6; no reliable D call. This CDR3 has 14 amino acids. Germline V CDR1 and CDR2: SGHAT, FQDESV (reference sequence). The V end was cut by 1 base, the J end by 3 bases, with 4 bases between. The CDR3 region is CASSLGSGANVLTL. In DNA form, the CDR3 reads TGTGCCAGCAGCTTAGGTAGTGGGGCCAACGTCCTGACTCTC.